These T cell receptor beta chains were read from a single sample in a study of shared clonotypes between healthy human individuals. Using immunoSEQ multiplex PCR, the repertoire was profiled, and TCRdb retains in-frame clones only, with some absent. The sample includes roughly 2.1 million clones, approximately 94% of them seen just once. The sequenced sample was naive CD8+ T cells from PBMCs. These receptors all come from a man younger than 35 in good health. Some clones in this sample may be carry-over from other donors' samples. CDR3s include the opening cysteine and the closing phenylalanine or tryptophan. Each record gives: D gene, J gene, V gene, clone size, CDR3 protein, CDR3 DNA. D genes are given only for firm matches. The size field is filled for only some rows; it gives once, few, many or a size class.

TRBD2 | TRBJ2-1 | TRBV27 | NA | CASNLGTSGKYEQFF | TGTGCCAGCAACCTAGGGACTAGCGGGAAGTATGAGCAGTTCTTC
TRBD2 | TRBJ2-7 | TRBV6-1 | NA | CASSETSGRRYEQYF | TGTGCCAGCAGTGAAACTAGCGGGAGACGTTACGAGCAGTACTTC
TRBD2 | TRBJ2-1 | TRBV6-5 | NA | CASSLRLAVYNEQFF | TGTGCCAGCAGTCTGAGACTAGCGGTATACAATGAGCAGTTCTTC
NA | TRBJ1-2 | TRBV7-9 | NA | CASSPPRQIGYTF | TGTGCCAGCAGCCCCCCCAGACAGATTGGCTACACCTTC
NA | TRBJ2-1 | TRBV21-1 | NA | CASSTWGSNEQFF | TGTGCCAGCAGCACCTGGGGGAGCAATGAGCAGTTCTTC
NA | TRBJ2-7 | TRBV6-6 | NA | CASTTAYEQYF | TGTGCCAGCACAACGGCCTACGAGCAGTACTTC
NA | TRBJ2-4 | TRBV2 | NA | CASADRSNPIQYF | TGTGCCAGCGCCGACAGGTCCAACCCCATTCAGTACTTC
TRBD2 | TRBJ2-7 | TRBV4-1 | NA | CASSQDEPGLASYEQYF | TGCGCCAGCAGCCAAGATGAGCCGGGACTAGCGAGCTACGAGCAGTACTTC
TRBD1 | TRBJ2-3 | TRBV7-9 | NA | CASSFGWDRDTDTQYF | TGTGCCAGCAGCTTCGGGTGGGACAGAGACACAGATACGCAGTATTTT
NA | TRBJ1-4 | TRBV13 | NA | CASSLEGDEKLFF | TGTGCCAGCAGCTTAGAGGGCGATGAAAAACTGTTTTTT
NA | TRBJ2-7 | TRBV27 | NA | CASSSSSYEQYF | TGTGCCAGCAGCTCCAGCTCCTACGAGCAGTACTTC
NA | TRBJ2-2 | TRBV7-9 | NA | CASSLRDSLSGELFF | TGTGCCAGCAGTCTTCGGGACTCCCTCAGCGGGGAGCTGTTTTTT
TRBD1 | TRBJ1-1 | TRBV5-5 | NA | CASSSRPSTGVVTEAFF | TGTGCCAGCAGCTCGCGCCCCTCGACAGGGGTAGTCACTGAAGCTTTCTTT
TRBD2 | TRBJ2-7 | TRBV7-6 | once | CASSAGLAVSYEQYF | TGTGCCAGCAGCGCGGGACTAGCGGTTTCCTACGAGCAGTACTTC
NA | TRBJ1-3 | TRBV27 | NA | CASSLVGARNSGNTIYF | TGTGCCAGCAGTTTAGTCGGGGCCCGGAACTCTGGAAACACCATATATTTT
NA | TRBJ1-1 | TRBV19 | NA | CAISSLMNTEAFF | TGTGCCATATCCTCCCTCATGAACACTGAAGCTTTCTTT
TRBD1 | TRBJ1-1 | TRBV23-1 | NA | CASSRPRGRFGVATEAFF | TGCGCCAGCAGCAGACCCAGGGGGCGATTCGGGGTGGCCACTGAAGCTTTCTTT
TRBD1 | TRBJ2-3 | TRBV10-3 | NA | CAISEAGTGVSDTQYF | TGTGCCATCAGTGAGGCCGGGACAGGGGTTTCAGATACGCAGTATTTT
NA | TRBJ1-2 | TRBV30 | NA | CAWGPGNRKLSLNYGYTF | TGTGCCTGGGGGCCCGGTAATCGGAAGCTTAGCCTCAACTATGGCTACACCTTC
NA | TRBJ2-7 | TRBV27 | NA | CASLPLDGLAYEQYF | TGTGCCAGCCTCCCCCTTGATGGTCTAGCGTACGAGCAGTACTTC
NA | TRBJ1-1 | TRBV13 | once | CASSRSRVGGGEAFF | TGTGCCAGCAGTCGTTCCAGGGTCGGAGGCGGTGAAGCTTTCTTT
NA | TRBJ2-7 | TRBV14 | NA | CASSPSFRTVAGDEQYF | TGTGCCAGCAGCCCCTCCTTTAGGACAGTCGCCGGGGACGAGCAGTACTTC
NA | TRBJ2-7 | TRBV27 | NA | CASSPLTTRKHEQYF | TGTGCCAGCTCCCCTTTAACTACTCGAAAGCACGAGCAGTACTTC
TRBD2 | TRBJ2-1 | TRBV5-8 | NA | CASSYSGRSDNEQFF | TGTGCCAGCAGCTATAGCGGGAGGAGCGACAATGAGCAGTTCTTC
NA | TRBJ2-6 | TRBV5-1 | NA | CASSPYKYSGANVLTF | TGCGCCAGCAGCCCGTACAAGTACTCTGGGGCCAACGTCCTGACTTTC
NA | TRBJ2-7 | TRBV29-1 | NA | CSVAAESSYEQYF | TGCAGCGTTGCGGCGGAGAGCTCCTACGAGCAGTACTTC
NA | TRBJ1-2 | TRBV27 | once | CASSPGGGIYGYTF | TGTGCCAGCAGTCCCGGTGGAGGCATCTATGGCTACACCTTC
NA | TRBJ1-5 | TRBV11-2 | NA | CASRSGNQPQHF | TGTGCCAGCAGATCGGGTAATCAGCCCCAGCATTTT
TRBD2 | TRBJ2-1 | TRBV29-1 | NA | CSVLGGDFNEQFF | TGCAGCGTTCTGGGGGGGGATTTCAATGAGCAGTTCTTC
NA | TRBJ2-7 | TRBV27 | NA | CASSLRAASSYEQYF | TGTGCCAGCAGTTTACGGGCGGCGAGCTCCTACGAGCAGTACTTC
NA | TRBJ2-1 | TRBV2 | NA | CASSVGPESSEQFF | TGTGCCAGCAGTGTGGGCCCAGAGAGCAGTGAGCAGTTCTTC
TRBD1 | TRBJ1-2 | TRBV10-3 | NA | CAIKETGALRDYGYTF | TGTGCCATCAAGGAGACAGGGGCTCTCCGGGACTATGGCTACACCTTC
TRBD2 | TRBJ2-7 | TRBV28 | few | CASSPPREGTYEQYF | TGTGCCAGCAGTCCCCCACGGGAGGGGACCTACGAGCAGTACTTC
NA | TRBJ2-7 | TRBV7-2 | NA | CASSLARDTPSYEQYF | TGTGCCAGCAGCTTAGCGCGGGACACACCTTCCTACGAGCAGTACTTC
NA | TRBJ2-7 | TRBV7-9 | NA | CASSSPISYEQYF | TGTGCCAGCAGCTCTCCCATCTCCTACGAGCAGTACTTC
NA | TRBJ2-2 | TRBV27 | NA | CASSSGLNTGELFF | TGTGCCAGCAGTTCTGGGCTAAACACCGGGGAGCTGTTTTTT
NA | TRBJ1-5 | TRBV19 | NA | CASSWNTRSNQPQHF | TGTGCCAGTAGTTGGAACACCCGTAGCAATCAGCCCCAGCATTTT
NA | TRBJ1-4 | TRBV11-2 | NA | CASSTSRAEGVVGEKLFF | TGTGCCAGCAGCACCTCTAGGGCGGAAGGGGTAGTCGGTGAAAAACTGTTTTTT
NA | TRBJ2-7 | TRBV28 | NA | CASSLSVGARVHLYEQYF | TGTGCCAGCAGTTTATCAGTAGGGGCGAGGGTACATCTGTACGAGCAGTACTTC
TRBD2 | TRBJ2-1 | TRBV6-5 | NA | CASSFGLAGGSEQFF | TGTGCCAGCAGTTTTGGACTAGCGGGAGGTAGTGAGCAGTTCTTC
TRBD1 | TRBJ2-3 | TRBV29-1 | NA | CSVSRTGGTTDTQYF | TGCAGCGTTTCTCGGACAGGGGGTACCACAGATACGCAGTATTTT
TRBD2 | TRBJ2-7 | TRBV4-1 | NA | CASSQEDPGLAGEQYF | TGCGCCAGCAGCCAAGAGGATCCGGGACTAGCTGGAGAGCAGTACTTC
NA | TRBJ1-1 | TRBV4-1 | NA | CASSHGGRGGTEAFF | TGCGCCAGCAGCCACGGGGGGCGCGGGGGCACTGAAGCTTTCTTT
NA | TRBJ1-2 | TRBV4-1 | NA | CASSQGAGGNYGYTF | TGCGCCAGCAGCCAAGGCGCTGGGGGCAACTATGGCTACACCTTC